These 14 T cell receptor beta chains originate from one sample sequenced in a study of blood T cells in healthy people across ages. Combining a sample-barcoded 5' primer with a J-beta primer mix, a second PCR ran for about 7 to 11 cycles. From the 5' RACE reads, TCRdb called clonotypes with MiXCR, one entry per CDR3 protein. Of hundreds of thousands of distinct CDR3 sequences listed, around 30% are singletons. Sequencing used blood. These receptors were obtained from a woman of 80 years or more in good health.

V and J are TRBV30 and TRBJ2-4, with D perhaps being TRBD1 or TRBD2 (6 bases each). Germline CDR1 and CDR2: GTSNPN and SVGIG (reference sequence). The ends were cut back, 1 base at V and 7 bases at J, with 20 bases in the middle. CDR3 length: 16 residues. The CDR3 coding sequence is TGTGCCTGGAGTGGAATGTTTAAGGGGGGCAGGAACATTCAGTACTTC. Translation: CAWSGMFKGGRNIQYF. Combining the CDR3 with reference TRBV30 and TRBJ2-4 gives the whole variable domain SQTIHQWPATLVQPVGSPLSLECTVEGTSNPNLYWYRQAAGRGLQLLFYSVGIGQISSEVPQNLSASRPQDRQFILSSKKLLLSDSGFYLCAWSGMFKGGRNIQYFGAGTRLSVL.

The sample holds many counts of this clonotype. The chain joins TRBV6-6 to TRBJ2-6; D remains unclear. The CDR3 totals 15 residues. Trimming stripped 2 bases from V and 0 bases from J, with 5 bases between. Germline-derived CDR1 and CDR2 are MNHNY and SVGAGI (reference sequence). As DNA, the CDR3 is TGTGCCAGCAGTTACGGCGACTCTGGGGCCAACGTCCTGACTTTC. Protein sequence: CASSYGDSGANVLTF.

On this clonotype itself: A much more abundant neighbour one base away suggests this may be a read error. This rearrangement joins TRBV2 to TRBJ2-1; the match to TRBD1 covers 10 bases. The CDR3 loop spans 15 amino acids. Germline lookup yields CDR1 SNHLY and CDR2 FYNNEI. CDR3 loop: CANSDDWTGGFEQFF. The CDR3 DNA sequence: TGTGCCAACAGTGACGATTGGACAGGGGGTTTTGAGCAGTTCTTC.

The chain carries TRBV6-6 and TRBJ1-1; D remains unclear. CDR1 MNHNY and CDR2 SVGAGI come from the germline V gene (reference sequence). This CDR3 contains 14 residues. The V end lost 5 bases, the J end lost 3 bases, and 13 bases lay between the germline ends. The CDR3 DNA reads as TGTGCCAGCAGTCTTTCAACTGGGTACACTGAAGCTTTCTTT. Translating gives CASSLSTGYTEAFF.

This clonotype has ten or more counts. This chain uses TRBV5-1 with TRBJ2-3, with D possibly TRBD2 on 6 matching bases. The germline gives CDR1 SGHRS, CDR2 YFSETQ. The CDR3 covers 15 residues. Trimming cost V 10 bases and J 0 bases, with 18 bases left between them. The DNA for the CDR3 is TGCGCCTCCCATCCCACGGGAGTCAGCACAGATACGCAGTATTTT. It translates to CASHPTGVSTDTQYF.

There are many counts of this clonotype. The chain links TRBV20-1 to TRBJ1-5, with no clear D. Trimming pared 0 bases from V and 3 bases from J, leaving 12 bases between. This CDR3 contains 15 residues. Germline values: CDR1 DFQATT, CDR2 SNEGSKA (reference sequence). CDR3 in amino acids: CSARDAGTANQPQHF. The CDR3 bases are TGCAGTGCTAGAGATGCAGGTACCGCCAATCAGCCCCAGCATTTT.

In its sample, this clonotype was seen a few times. This CDR3 fails to terminate in the conserved phenylalanine or tryptophan, so it likely reflects a read error. The J gene is TRBJ2-5, the V gene TRBV12-3 or TRBV12-4; no definite D call. The CDR3 has 13 residues. The ends were cut back, 6 bases at V and 5 bases at J, with 13 bases in the middle. CDR3 bases: TGTGCCAGCAGCACCCGGCTGGATGAGACCCAGTACTGC. Translated: CASSTRLDETQYC.

The table lists this clonotype with many counts. This chain connects TRBV12-3 or TRBV12-4 to TRBJ2-7, with a weak D call TRBD2 (5 bases). Between the trimmed V and J ends, which lost 5 bases and 10 bases, there was a span of 15 bases. The CDR3 sequence is 12 residues long. The CDR3 loop is CASSQAPGSQYF. CDR3 bases: TGTGCCAGCAGTCAAGCCCCGGGGAGCCAGTACTTC.

This clonotype was counted a few times. The chain employs TRBV20-1 and TRBJ2-3, with 12 positions matching TRBD1. The CDR3 sequence is 15 residues long. Germline trimming cut 5 bases from V and 4 bases from J; bases unmatched to any gene: 7. Germline CDR1 is DFQATT and CDR2 is SNEGSKA (reference sequence). CDR3 sequence: CSADPGTGGADTQYF. The DNA of the CDR3 is TGCAGTGCTGATCCCGGGACAGGGGGCGCAGATACGCAGTATTTT.

A single count supports this clonotype. The junction departs from germline at one end; a sequencing error may be responsible. The gene calls are TRBV9 and TRBJ1-4; the D is unclear. From germline, CDR1 is SGDLS and CDR2 YYNGEE. The CDR3 loop spans 15 amino acids. The CDR3, as DNA: TGTGCCAGCAGCGTAGCCGGAGCAACTAATGAAAAACCGTTTTTT. This codes for CASSVAGATNEKPFF.

In this sample, this clonotype turned up many times. The gene calls are TRBV4-3 and TRBJ2-4; the D gene is possibly TRBD2 (6 bases). With 0 bases removed from V and 4 bases from J, the gap between germline ends came to 16 bases. Germline V gene lookup returns CDR1 LGHNA and CDR2 YSLEER. The CDR3 is made up of 17 amino acids. CDR3 DNA: TGCGCCAGCAGCCAAGATTATCGGGGGTTAGGGAAAAACATTCAGTACTTC. As protein: CASSQDYRGLGKNIQYF.

V usage is TRBV5-1 and J usage is TRBJ2-7; unclear D gene. The CDR3 spans 15 residues. Trimming shortened V by 0 bases and J by 1 base, and 11 bases separated the two germline ends. Per the germline V gene, CDR1 is SGHRS and CDR2 is YFSETQ. The CDR3 DNA reads TGCGCCAGCAGCTTGGCCTGGGGAAGGTCCTACGAGCAGTACTTC. It encodes CASSLAWGRSYEQYF.

This clonotype has ten or more counts. V gene TRBV20-1 combines with J gene TRBJ2-3, with 9 bases matching TRBD2. The CDR3 sequence is 14 residues long. The germline gives CDR1 DFQATT, CDR2 SNEGSKA (reference sequence). V shed 1 base, J shed 2 bases, and the junction held 1 base outside the gene matches. The CDR3: CSARASGDTDTQYF. Written as DNA, the CDR3 is TGCAGTGCTAGAGCTAGCGGGGACACAGATACGCAGTATTTT.

The chain links TRBV5-1 to TRBJ1-2; no clear D. The V end was cut by 4 bases, the J end by 0 bases, with 16 bases between. The CDR3 is made up of 16 amino acids. From germline, CDR1 is SGHRS and CDR2 YFSETQ. The chain's CDR3 is CASSPQLRTANYGYTF. For the CDR3, the DNA is TGCGCCAGCAGCCCGCAGCTGCGGACGGCTAACTATGGCTACACCTTC.